The T cell receptor (beta chain) under discussion was sequenced for a study of blood T cell repertoires in COVID-19. Clones were read by immunoSEQ multiplex PCR, and TCRdb kept only the in-frame ones, dropping some. The sample shows hundreds of thousands of clones, about 86% of them seen only once. V was pared by 0 bases and J by 4 bases, with 14 bases between. Germline values: CDR1 SGDLS, CDR2 YYNGEE. The CDR3 extends over 16 amino acids. The V call is TRBV9, the J call TRBJ2-1; maybe TRBD2 (6 bases). The specimen was PBMCs or T cells enriched from blood (not recorded which). The TCR was taken from a woman between 40 and 50 years old with acute COVID-19. The DNA for the CDR3 is TGTGCCAGCAGCGTAGCTGAGACGCGGGATTACAATGAGCAGTTCTTC. Its protein is CASSVAETRDYNEQFF.